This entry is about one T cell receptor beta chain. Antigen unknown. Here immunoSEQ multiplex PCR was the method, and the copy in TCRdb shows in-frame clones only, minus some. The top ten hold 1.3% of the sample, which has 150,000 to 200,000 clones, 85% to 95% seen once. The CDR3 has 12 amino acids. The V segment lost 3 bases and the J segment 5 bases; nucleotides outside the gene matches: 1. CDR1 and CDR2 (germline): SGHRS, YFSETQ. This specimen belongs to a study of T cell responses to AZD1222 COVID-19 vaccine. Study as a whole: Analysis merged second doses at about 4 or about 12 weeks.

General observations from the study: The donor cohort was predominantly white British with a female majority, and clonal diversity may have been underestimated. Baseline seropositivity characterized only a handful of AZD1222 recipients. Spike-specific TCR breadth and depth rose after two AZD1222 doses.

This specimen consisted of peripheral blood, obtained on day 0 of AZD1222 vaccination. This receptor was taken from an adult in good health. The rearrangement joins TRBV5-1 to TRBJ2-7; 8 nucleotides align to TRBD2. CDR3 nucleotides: TGCGCCAGCAGCTGGGGACTAGACGAGCAGTACTTC. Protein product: CASSWGLDEQYF.